The present entry profiles one T cell receptor beta chain with its context. Antigen unknown. The authors ran a second PCR of roughly 6 to 12 cycles using a sample-barcoded 5' primer and a J-beta primer mix. MiXCR, applied by TCRdb to the 5' RACE reads, yields one record per CDR3 protein. The sample holds 1.5 million to 2 million distinct CDR3 sequences; 30% to 35% are singletons and the top ten take around 11%. The V gene's germline CDR1 is LGHDT and CDR2 YNNKEL (reference sequence). The V and J ends lost 1 base and 6 bases respectively, with 13 bases between them. The CDR3 totals 15 residues. These data come from a study of blood T cells in healthy people across ages. Study-wide findings and caveats: A greater number of naive CD4+ cells and higher diversity distinguished long-lived donors from aged donors. Leaving the PBMCs unsorted stopped any conclusive comparison of naive versus antigen-experienced cells.

Each donor's blood draw was roughly 9.8 milliliters of peripheral blood. Isolated PBMCs totaled at least 6.5 million in each sample. This TCR derives from a woman aged 25 to 45 in good health. The chain joins TRBV3-1 to TRBJ2-1; D might be TRBD2 (6 bases). The sequencing sample was made of blood. CDR3 DNA sequence: TGTGCCAGCAGCCAAGGGACGGGAGTAGCCAATGAGCAGTTCTTC. It yields the protein CASSQGTGVANEQFF.